Sequencing of this TCR beta chain was carried out in a study of shared clonotypes between healthy human individuals. General study findings and limits: Clonotype sharing among donors was expected to depend on sequencing depth.

The germline CDR1 and CDR2 sequences are KGHSH and LQKENI. With 6 bases clipped from V and 8 bases from J, the junction kept 9 bases outside the gene matches. The CDR3 spans 14 residues. Running of the assay took place at deep level. TCRdb's table, derived via immunoSEQ multiplex PCR, lists solely in-frame clones and lacks some. The sample contains millions of clones, more than 80% of which appear only once. Turning to this clone: No antigen is known for it.

The V and J genes are TRBV18 and TRBJ1-4; TRBD1 matches 7 bases. This TCR was sampled from a man aged 18 to 35 in good health. Some clones in this sample may be carry-over from other donors' samples. Material: naive CD4+ T cells from PBMCs. The subset denotes: CD45RA+ positively selected. The CDR3 protein is CASSRQGSGEKLFF. The CDR3 DNA reads TGTGCCAGCTCCCGACAGGGCTCAGGGGAAAAACTGTTTTTT.